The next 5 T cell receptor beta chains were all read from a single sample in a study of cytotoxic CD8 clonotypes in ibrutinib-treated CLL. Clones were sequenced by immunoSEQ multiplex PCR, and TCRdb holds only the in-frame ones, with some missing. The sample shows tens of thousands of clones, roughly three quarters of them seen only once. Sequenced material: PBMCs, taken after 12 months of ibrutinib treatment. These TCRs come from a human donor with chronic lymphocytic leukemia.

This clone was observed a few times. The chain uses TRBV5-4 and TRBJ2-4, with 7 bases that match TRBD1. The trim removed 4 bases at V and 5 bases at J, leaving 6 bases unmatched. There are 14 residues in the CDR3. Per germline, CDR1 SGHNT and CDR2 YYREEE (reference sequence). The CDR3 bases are TGTGCCAGCAGCCTCACGGGGACAGAAAACATTCAGTACTTC. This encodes CASSLTGTENIQYF.

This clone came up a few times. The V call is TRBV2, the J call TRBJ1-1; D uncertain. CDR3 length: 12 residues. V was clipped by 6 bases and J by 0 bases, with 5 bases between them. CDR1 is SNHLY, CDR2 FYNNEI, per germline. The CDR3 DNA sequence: TGTGCCAGCAGCATCATGAACACTGAAGCTTTCTTT. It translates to CASSIMNTEAFF. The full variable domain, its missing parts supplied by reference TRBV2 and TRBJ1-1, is EPEVTQTPSHQVTQMGQEVILRCVPISNHLYFYWYRQILGQKVEFLVSFYNNEISEKSEIFDDQFSVERPDGSNFTLKIRSTKLEDSAMYFCASSIMNTEAFFGQGTRLTVV.

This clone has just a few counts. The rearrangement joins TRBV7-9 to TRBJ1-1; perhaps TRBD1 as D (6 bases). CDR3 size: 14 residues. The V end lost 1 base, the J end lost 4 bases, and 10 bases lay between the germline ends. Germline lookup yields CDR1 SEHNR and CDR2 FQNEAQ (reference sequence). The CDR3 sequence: CASSLEGGGTEAFF. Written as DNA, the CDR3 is TGTGCCAGCAGCTTAGAAGGGGGAGGCACTGAAGCTTTCTTT.

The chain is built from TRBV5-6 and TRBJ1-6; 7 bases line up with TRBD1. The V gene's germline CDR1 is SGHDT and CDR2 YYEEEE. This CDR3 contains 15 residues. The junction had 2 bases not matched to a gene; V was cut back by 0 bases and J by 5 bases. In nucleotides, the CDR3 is TGTGCCAGCAGCTTGGGGGGACAGAATAATTCACCCCTCCACTTT. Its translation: CASSLGGQNNSPLHF.

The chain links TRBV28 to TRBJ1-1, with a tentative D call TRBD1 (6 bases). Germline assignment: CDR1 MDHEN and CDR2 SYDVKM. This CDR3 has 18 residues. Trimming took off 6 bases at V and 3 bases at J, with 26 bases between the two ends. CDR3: CASRTFNTRAGVHTEAFF. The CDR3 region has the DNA TGTGCCAGCAGAACTTTTAATACCCGGGCAGGGGTCCACACTGAAGCTTTCTTT.